A single sample gave rise to the 30 T cell receptor beta chains below, sequenced in a study of patients and donors after allogeneic stem cell transplantation. A single record per CDR3 protein comes from TCRdb applying MiXCR to the RT-PCR reads. Among hundreds of thousands of distinct CDR3 sequences listed, approximately 16% were seen once. Input material: blood, either unsorted or a sorted T cell fraction (not recorded which). These receptors all come from a human donor who was either an allogeneic HSCT recipient or a stem cell or donor lymphocyte infusion donor (not recorded which). It is not recorded whose cells these are; they may come from a transplant donor.

This rearrangement joins TRBV20-1 to TRBJ2-7, with D possibly called TRBD1 or TRBD2 (6 bases each). V lost 2 bases and J lost 6, with 20 bases in between. CDR3 length: 15 residues. Germline V gives CDR1 DFQATT, CDR2 SNEGSKA (reference sequence). Here the CDR3 reads CSARSRFRGPVEQYF. The CDR3 DNA sequence: TGCAGTGCTAGATCCCGATTTCGGGGGCCTGTCGAGCAGTACTTC.

The gene calls are TRBV9 and TRBJ2-3; D is unclear. Between the trimmed V and J ends, which lost 0 bases and 0 bases, there was a span of 8 bases. The CDR3 extends over 15 amino acids. Germline V gene lookup returns CDR1 SGDLS and CDR2 YYNGEE. The CDR3 nucleotides are TGTGCCAGCAGCGTAGCTTTTGTCAGCACAGATACGCAGTATTTT. Encoded protein: CASSVAFVSTDTQYF. Full variable domain (missing parts from reference TRBV9 and TRBJ2-3): DSGVTQTPKHLITATGQRVTLRCSPRSGDLSVYWYQQSLDQGLQFLIQYYNGEERAKGNILERFSAQQFPDLHSELNLSSLELGDSALYFCASSVAFVSTDTQYFGPGTRLTVL.

V is TRBV5-1 and J is TRBJ1-3; D may be TRBD1 (6 bases). CDR1 and CDR2 from the germline V gene are SGHRS and YFSETQ. This CDR3 contains 14 residues. With 4 bases removed from V and 0 bases from J, the gap between germline ends came to 8 bases. CDR3 region: CASSQGPSGNTIYF. The CDR3 DNA reads TGCGCCAGCAGCCAGGGGCCCTCTGGAAACACCATATATTTT.

The table lists this clonotype with a few counts. This chain's CDR3 is CASSLALTGNYGYTF. CDR3 DNA sequence: TGTGCCAGCAGCTTAGCATTGACAGGGAACTATGGCTACACCTTC. The chain couples TRBV7-6 to TRBJ1-2; 7 bases map to TRBD1. The CDR3 totals 15 residues. From germline, CDR1 is SGHVS and CDR2 FNYEAQ. With V trimmed by 0 bases and J by 2 bases, 3 bases remained unmatched. The full variable domain, in which reference TRBV7-6 and TRBJ1-2 provide the parts outside the CDR3, is GAGVSQSPRYKVTKRGQDVALRCDPISGHVSLYWYRQALGQGPEFLTYFNYEAQQDKSGLPNDRFSAERPEGSISTLTIQRTEQRDSAMYRCASSLALTGNYGYTFGSGTRLTVV.

The chain recombines TRBV9 with TRBJ2-2; D is undetermined. The CDR3 length is 14 residues. In germline, CDR1 is SGDLS, CDR2 YYNGEE. Trimming removed 0 bases from V and 4 bases from J, with 7 bases in between. This chain's CDR3 is CASSVAQRTGELFF. The DNA of the CDR3 is TGTGCCAGCAGCGTAGCTCAGCGCACCGGGGAGCTGTTTTTT.

The chain has TRBV4-1 and TRBJ1-1, with D unclear. Trimming removed 1 base from V and 4 bases from J, with 16 bases in between. The CDR3 totals 16 residues. Germline CDR1 and CDR2: MGHRA and YSYEKL. CDR3 nucleotide sequence: TGCGCCAGCAGCCAAGCTTTGGGCCGGACTGGCACTGAAGCTTTCTTT. It codes for CASSQALGRTGTEAFF.

The table lists this clonotype with a few counts. The V and J genes are TRBV24-1 and TRBJ2-2; maybe TRBD1 (6 bases). CDR3 size: 14 residues. Looked up from germline, CDR1 is KGHDR and CDR2 is SFDVKD. V lost 7 bases and J 1 base, leaving 9 bases between the germline ends. The CDR3 loop is CATRQGENTGELFF. As DNA, the CDR3 is TGTGCCACCAGACAGGGAGAGAACACCGGGGAGCTGTTTTTT.

This clonotype was seen more than once but under ten times. The chain uses TRBV11-1 and TRBJ2-7, with unresolved D. CDR3 size: 15 residues. V lost 6 bases, J lost 0 bases, and 15 bases lay in between. The germline gives CDR1 SGHAT, CDR2 FQDESV (reference sequence). The CDR3 DNA is TGTGCCAGCAGGCCTAGGGTATGGAGCTCCTACGAGCAGTACTTC. Amino acid sequence: CASRPRVWSSYEQYF.

Only a few counts were recorded for this clonotype. The chain is built from TRBV4-1 and TRBJ1-1; D unclear. Germline lookup yields CDR1 MGHRA and CDR2 YSYEKL. The CDR3 has 15 residues. Trimming removed 0 bases at V and 4 bases at J, with 12 bases between. CDR3 DNA: TGCGCCAGCAGCCAAGATTTAGGCAGCGTCACTGAAGCTTTCTTT. As protein: CASSQDLGSVTEAFF.

The chain uses TRBV10-2 and TRBJ2-7, with a possible D match to TRBD1 (6 bases). There are 15 residues in the CDR3. Germline V gene data show CDR1 as WSHSY and CDR2 as SAAADI. The V and J ends lost 7 bases and 2 bases respectively, with 18 bases between them. As DNA, the CDR3 is TGCGCCAGCACCTGGGCCCAGGGGATGGCCTACGAGCAGTACTTC. Translation gives CASTWAQGMAYEQYF.

The table lists this clonotype with a few counts. V usage is TRBV29-1 and J usage is TRBJ1-1; tentative D call: TRBD1 (5 bases). CDR3 length equals 11 residues. Germline V gene data show CDR1 as SQVTM and CDR2 as ANQGSEA. The V gene lost 5 bases and the J gene lost 6 bases, with 10 bases spanning the gap. The CDR3 sequence is CSVRGFAEAFF. Here the CDR3 DNA reads TGCAGCGTTAGGGGTTTCGCTGAAGCTTTCTTT.

This chain links TRBV2 with TRBJ2-5; tentatively, D is TRBD1 or TRBD2 (5 bases each). Between the trimmed V and J ends, which lost 2 bases and 1 base, there was a span of 14 bases. This CDR3 has 16 residues. CDR1 and CDR2 (germline): SNHLY, FYNNEI. The DNA of the CDR3 is TGTGCCAGCAGTGAACCCCCGGGGACCCTCCAAGAGACCCAGTACTTC. This translates into CASSEPPGTLQETQYF.

This clonotype was seen only a few times. The chain is built from TRBV14 and TRBJ2-3, with D perhaps matching TRBD1 (6 bases). Per the germline V gene, CDR1 is SGHDN and CDR2 is FVKESK. Trimming cost V 6 bases and J 4 bases, with 23 bases left between them. The CDR3 is 17 amino acids. CDR3: CASRDKEGQTTSDTQYF. CDR3 nucleotide sequence: TGTGCCAGCAGGGACAAGGAAGGACAGACAACCTCAGATACGCAGTATTTT.

This clonotype showed up just a few times. This chain joins TRBV28 and TRBJ2-1; tentative D call: TRBD2 (6 bases). V lost 7 bases to trimming and J lost 9 bases, with 16 bases between them. Germline V gene data show CDR1 as MDHEN and CDR2 as SYDVKM. The CDR3 length is 13 residues. The CDR3 DNA reads TGTGCCAGCATGGCGGGAACCGGGAGTGAGCAGTTCTTC. This encodes CASMAGTGSEQFF.

There are many counts of this clonotype. The chain combines TRBV14 with TRBJ2-1; D not resolved. The CDR3 is 13 amino acids. The germline CDR1 and CDR2 sequences are SGHDN and FVKESK. V was shortened by 5 bases and J by 8 bases, with 13 bases between the two germline ends. The CDR3 DNA is TGTGCCAGCAGCGCCACTCCGGTGGATGAGCAGTTCTTC. Translated, it gives CASSATPVDEQFF.

In its sample, this clonotype was seen a few times. The CDR3 coding sequence is TGCAGTTCTTCTAGCACAGATACGCAGTATTTT. Translating gives CSSSSTDTQYF. The rearrangement uses TRBV20-1 and TRBJ2-3; no firm D call. The CDR3 is 11 residues long. Deletions cut 8 bases from V and 0 bases from J, with 6 bases between. Germline CDR1 and CDR2: DFQATT and SNEGSKA (reference sequence).

V is TRBV20-1 and J is TRBJ1-2; 7 nucleotides line up with TRBD1. V gave up 1 base and J gave up 2 bases; unmatched junction bases: 4. The CDR3 contains 14 residues. Germline lookup yields CDR1 DFQATT and CDR2 SNEGSKA (reference sequence). The CDR3 DNA follows: TGCAGTGCTAGAGCCGCGGACAGGAACTATGGCTACACCTTC. This sequence encodes CSARAADRNYGYTF.

This chain links TRBV6-1 with TRBJ1-1; D is uncertain. V lost 7 bases to trimming and J lost 1 base, with 16 bases between them. This CDR3 contains 15 residues. CDR1 and CDR2 from the germline V gene are MNHNS and SASEGT. The CDR3 sequence: CASTSAGTPNTEAFF. The DNA of the CDR3 is TGTGCCAGCACCTCAGCGGGCACCCCGAACACTGAAGCTTTCTTT.

This clonotype has more than one count but fewer than ten. V and J are TRBV11-1 and TRBJ2-3; either TRBD1 or TRBD2 may supply D (5 bases each). The V and J ends lost 2 bases and 2 bases respectively, with 14 bases between them. Germline V gives CDR1 SGHAT, CDR2 FQDESV (reference sequence). The CDR3 is 16 amino acids. The CDR3 bases are TGTGCCAGCAGCTTACTCCGGGACCGGCCCACAGATACGCAGTATTTT. Its protein is CASSLLRDRPTDTQYF.

This clonotype was counted between two and nine times. The CDR3 DNA reads TGTGCCAGCAGCTTAGGGGCTAGCGGTTTTAACACCGGGGAGCTGTTTTTT. Its translation is CASSLGASGFNTGELFF. The gene calls are TRBV7-6 and TRBJ2-2, with TRBD2 matching over 7 bases. This CDR3 region has 17 residues. CDR1 is SGHVS, CDR2 FNYEAQ, per germline. The J segment lost 2 bases and the V segment lost 1 base, leaving 7 bases of the junction unmatched.

The chain employs TRBV7-3 and TRBJ1-2; D is possibly TRBD1 (6 bases). Germline CDR1 is SGHTA and CDR2 is FQGTGA. The CDR3 covers 13 residues. V was shortened by 2 bases and J by 3 bases, with 7 bases between the two germline ends. CDR3 nucleotides: TGTGCCAGCAGCTTAGGACAGCACTATGGCTACACCTTC. This codes for CASSLGQHYGYTF.

This clonotype has only a few counts. This chain uses TRBV5-1 with TRBJ1-1, with unresolved D. V was cut by 0 bases and J by 5 bases, with 11 bases left in between. There are 14 residues in the CDR3. In germline, CDR1 is SGHRS, CDR2 YFSETQ. The DNA of the CDR3 is TGCGCCAGCAGCTTGGAGGACGCCGGGACTGAAGCTTTCTTT. It translates to CASSLEDAGTEAFF.

This clonotype was counted only a few times. This chain joins TRBV7-6 and TRBJ2-3, with D maybe TRBD1 (6 bases). Germline-derived CDR1 and CDR2 are SGHVS and FNYEAQ. The CDR3 extends over 15 amino acids. Trimming took 5 bases from V and 2 from J, leaving 14 bases between them. The CDR3 DNA is TGTGCCAGCAGCCCTTGGGGGACAAACACAGATACGCAGTATTTT. It is translated as CASSPWGTNTDTQYF.

The chain is built from TRBV7-2 and TRBJ2-2; D perhaps matches TRBD2 (5 bases). V lost 0 bases to trimming and J lost 5 bases, with 13 bases between them. CDR1 and CDR2 (germline): SGHTA, FQGNSA. The CDR3 consists of 16 residues. The DNA of the CDR3 is TGTGCCAGCAGCTTAGCGACGAGGGCACAAACCGGGGAGCTGTTTTTT. Translation gives CASSLATRAQTGELFF.

This rearrangement joins TRBV15 to TRBJ2-7; 7 nucleotides match TRBD2. Germline lookup yields CDR1 LNHNV and CDR2 YYDKDF (reference sequence). The CDR3 is 15 amino acids. V lost 1 base, J lost 6 bases, and 9 bases stayed unmatched. CDR3 loop: CATSRAAGTGGEQYF. CDR3 sequence (DNA): TGTGCCACCAGCAGAGCGGCGGGAACGGGGGGCGAGCAGTACTTC.

The V and J genes are TRBV20-1 and TRBJ1-2, with 10 bases that match TRBD1. After removal of 6 bases from V and 6 bases from J, the junction contained 10 bases not matched to a gene. Germline assignment: CDR1 DFQATT and CDR2 SNEGSKA (reference sequence). The CDR3 is 14 amino acids. CDR3 amino acids: CSARRDRGLNGYTF. The CDR3 DNA sequence: TGCAGTGCCCGAAGAGACAGGGGGCTGAATGGCTACACCTTC.

V gene TRBV6-2 or TRBV6-3 combines with J gene TRBJ2-7; D is uncertain. Trimming removed 6 bases from V and 0 bases from J, with 12 bases in between. In germline, CDR1 is MNHEY, CDR2 SVGEGT. The CDR3 is 14 residues long. The CDR3 here is CASSLNGGSYEQYF. In nucleotides, the CDR3 is TGTGCCAGCAGCCTCAACGGTGGCTCCTACGAGCAGTACTTC.

The CDR3 is CASKSTGTPFYEQYF. For the CDR3, the DNA is TGTGCCAGCAAATCGACCGGGACACCCTTCTACGAGCAGTACTTC. The chain recombines TRBV12-3 or TRBV12-4 with TRBJ2-7; possibly TRBD1 for D (6 bases). Trimming removed 7 bases at V and 3 bases at J, with 19 bases between. CDR3 length: 15 residues.

The sample holds a few counts of this clonotype. V and J are TRBV28 and TRBJ1-2; D unclear. The CDR3 contains 12 residues. V dropped 6 bases and J dropped 8 bases, with 13 bases sitting between them. Looked up from germline, CDR1 is MDHEN and CDR2 is SYDVKM. CDR3 DNA: TGTGCCAGCAGCCCGAGGATAGTAGGCTACACCTTC. It codes for CASSPRIVGYTF.

This clonotype was observed a handful of times. V is TRBV10-3 and J is TRBJ2-7, with 8 bases lining up with TRBD2. This CDR3 has 15 amino acids. Trimming took 6 bases from V and 6 from J; bases not matched to a gene: 13. CDR1 is ENHRY and CDR2 is SYGVKD in the germline V gene. The CDR3 DNA reads as TGTGCCATCAGCTCGGGAGCCGGGGGGGGGCGCGAGCAGTACTTC. This sequence encodes CAISSGAGGGREQYF.